This T cell receptor (beta chain) was documented in a study of blood T cell repertoires in COVID-19. The V and J ends lost 6 bases and 2 bases respectively, with 9 bases between them. CDR3 size: 13 residues. Per germline, CDR1 LGHDT and CDR2 YNNKEL (reference sequence). Data came from immunoSEQ multiplex PCR; TCRdb stores just in-frame clones and leaves some out. Counted here are about 200,000 clones, 90% to 95% occurring once; the ten biggest clones make up under 1.5%. The chain carries TRBV3-1 (or the pseudogene TRBV3-2) and TRBJ2-3; perhaps TRBD2 as D (6 bases). The receptor's source is a man aged 30 to 45 with acute or convalescent COVID-19. Sequenced sample: peripheral blood. The CDR3 loop reads CASREGPTDTQYF. The CDR3 DNA follows: TGTGCCAGCAGGGAGGGCCCCACAGATACGCAGTATTTT.